A single sample gave rise to the 21 T cell receptor beta chains below, sequenced in a study of T cell clusters in autoimmune cytopenias. Multiplex touch-down PCR amplified TRB using TRB-A and TRB-B pools in one tube. TCRdb re-called the multiplex PCR reads, yielding one record per CDR3 amino acid sequence without DNA. The sample has about 15,000 distinct CDR3 sequences. TRB amplification used around 260 ng of peripheral blood genomic DNA. This sample also belongs to another study, concerning T cell repertoires in aging, cancer and after chemotherapy.

The source material was peripheral blood. These receptors came from a human donor in good health.

The rearrangement links TRBV5-1 to TRBJ2-3; TCRdb lists TRBD1, though no DNA is available to test this call. This CDR3 has 14 residues. Germline values: CDR1 SGHRS, CDR2 YFSETQ. The CDR3 sequence is CASSWGGATDTQYF.

Measured by frequency, this clonotype is medium-sized. This chain uses TRBV29-1 with TRBJ1-2. The CDR3 loop spans 11 amino acids. Germline V lookup: CDR1 SQVTM, CDR2 ANQGSEA. CDR3 in amino acids: CSVGQNYGYTF.

This chain joins TRBV15 and TRBJ1-1; the D gene TCRdb calls, TRBD1, cannot be checked with no DNA. This CDR3 comprises 15 residues. Germline loops: CDR1 LNHNV, CDR2 YYDKDF (reference sequence). The CDR3 loop reads CATSRDRQMNTEAFF.

The gene calls are TRBV11-3 and TRBJ2-2; TCRdb selects TRBD2, and the lack of DNA leaves this call unchecked. CDR1 SGHNT and CDR2 YENEEA come from the germline V gene. The CDR3 contains 18 residues. Here the CDR3 reads CASSLVLPSAGNTGELFF.

This chain joins TRBV6-2 or TRBV6-3 and TRBJ2-1; TCRdb's assignment of TRBD2 cannot be checked, as there is no DNA. CDR3 length equals 15 residues. CDR1 and CDR2 (germline): MNHEY, SVGEGT. The CDR3 protein is CASRPPSGRRNEQFF.

This chain links TRBV30 with TRBJ1-1; absent DNA, TCRdb's TRBD1 call cannot be checked. The germline gives CDR1 GTSNPN, CDR2 SVGIG (reference sequence). The CDR3 sequence is 14 residues long. CDR3 sequence reads: CAWSNSQGNTEAFF.

The rearrangement joins TRBV19 to TRBJ1-6; TCRdb gives TRBD1 as the D gene, but with no DNA this cannot be confirmed. The V gene's germline CDR1 is LNHDA and CDR2 SQIVND (reference sequence). There are 13 residues in the CDR3. The CDR3 loop is CASSTGIRSPLHF.

The chain couples TRBV6-5 to TRBJ1-5. Germline CDR1 is MNHEY and CDR2 is SVGAGI. This CDR3 region has 15 residues. The CDR3 sequence: CASSGGVLLNQPQHF.

The rearrangement joins TRBV27 to TRBJ2-2. The CDR3 sequence is 13 residues long. Germline CDR1 reads MNHEY; CDR2 reads SMNVEV (reference sequence). The CDR3 spells CASSFTRTGELFF.

The rearrangement joins TRBV19 to TRBJ2-1; TCRdb returns TRBD2, unconfirmable since there is no DNA. The CDR3 runs to 15 residues. Per germline, CDR1 LNHDA and CDR2 SQIVND (reference sequence). The CDR3 here is CACRLADSSYNEQFF.

This clonotype shows up as medium-sized (0.01 to 0.1%) by frequency. The V call is TRBV19, the J call TRBJ2-2; the TCRdb D gene call, TRBD2, has no DNA to confirm it. Germline-derived CDR1 and CDR2 are LNHDA and SQIVND (reference sequence). The CDR3 covers 15 residues. Here the CDR3 reads CASSTPSGRGGELFF.

The rearrangement joins TRBV18 to TRBJ2-7; TCRdb names TRBD2, which stays unverified in the absence of DNA. The length of the CDR3 is 17 residues. Germline V CDR1 and CDR2: KGHSH, LQKENI. The CDR3 is CASISAGGPLREGEQYF.

The chain has TRBV6-1 and TRBJ2-2; TCRdb returns TRBD1, unconfirmable since there is no DNA. The germline V gene has CDR1 MNHNS and CDR2 SASEGT. The CDR3 totals 16 residues. The CDR3 is CASNPLRTANTGELFF.

The chain uses TRBV30 and TRBJ1-4. Germline CDR1 GTSNPN, CDR2 SVGIG (reference sequence). This CDR3 is built from 14 residues. The CDR3 spells CAWSVSGLNEKLFF.

Frequency places this clonotype as medium-sized. The V and J genes are TRBV6-5 and TRBJ2-5. This CDR3 comprises 14 residues. The germline V gene encodes CDR1 MNHEY and CDR2 SVGAGI. The CDR3 is CASRLDTSRETQYF.

This clonotype is identified as medium-sized from frequency. The genes are TRBV11-1 and TRBJ2-1; the TCRdb call, TRBD2, lacks DNA for checking. CDR1 SGHAT and CDR2 FQDESV come from the germline V gene (reference sequence). CDR3 size: 17 residues. The CDR3 reads CASSPGDGGRGWNEQFF.

The CDR3 region is CATSRDLASGRRTYEQYF. J is TRBJ2-7 and V is TRBV15; TCRdb's assignment of TRBD2 cannot be checked, as there is no DNA. Germline assignment: CDR1 LNHNV and CDR2 YYDKDF (reference sequence). The CDR3 is 18 residues long.

The chain joins TRBV15 to TRBJ2-7; TCRdb gives TRBD2 as the D gene, but with no DNA this cannot be confirmed. Germline V gene data show CDR1 as LNHNV and CDR2 as YYDKDF (reference sequence). This CDR3 is 15 amino acids long. CDR3 protein: CATRFWGERGYEQYF. The variable domain in full, completed from reference TRBV15 and TRBJ2-7, reads DAMVIQNPRYQVTQFGKPVTLSCSQTLNHNVMYWYQQKSSQAPKLLFHYYDKDFNNEADTPDNFQSRRPNTSFCFLDIRSPGLGDTAMYLCATRFWGERGYEQYFGPGTRLTVT.

This chain joins TRBV6-6 and TRBJ1-5; TCRdb calls TRBD1, which cannot be checked without DNA. This CDR3 comprises 13 residues. Germline CDR1 is MNHNY and CDR2 is SVGAGI (reference sequence). The CDR3 loop reads CASSTGGATPQHF.

This rearrangement joins TRBV6-5 to TRBJ2-7; without DNA, the TCRdb call of TRBD1 cannot be checked. The CDR3 contains 15 residues. CDR1 is MNHEY and CDR2 is SVGAGI in the germline V gene. CDR3 loop: CASQTQTGGPYEQYF.

The V gene is TRBV6-2 or TRBV6-3, the J gene TRBJ2-7; TCRdb's D call, TRBD2, is unchecked because there is no DNA. CDR3 length: 13 residues. The germline CDR1 and CDR2 sequences are MNHEY and SVGEGT. CDR3 region: CASRVAGLYEQYF.